One and the same sample provided the 9 T cell receptor beta chains below, sequenced in a study of CD8 T cells in Susac syndrome. With random hexamers, reverse transcription was performed on about 0.5 to 1 ug of RNA. MiXCR, run by TCRdb on the immunoSEQ multiplex PCR reads, gives a single entry per CDR3 protein. Seen here are about 150,000 distinct CDR3 sequences, 94% observed once, and the top ten hold approximately 0.09%. Sequencing used CD4+ T cells from PBMCs. These receptors came from a human donor in good health.

The gene calls are TRBV7-9 and TRBJ2-6, with a possible D match to TRBD2 (6 bases). Trimming removed 5 bases from V and 0 bases from J, with 8 bases in between. The CDR3 runs to 15 residues. From germline, CDR1 is SEHNR and CDR2 FQNEAQ (reference sequence). As DNA, the CDR3 is TGTGCCAGCAGCCACGGGGGCTCTGGGGCCAACGTCCTGACTTTC. Protein sequence: CASSHGGSGANVLTF. Filled out from reference TRBV7-9 and TRBJ2-6, the complete variable domain reads DTGVSQNPRHKITKRGQNVTFRCDPISEHNRLYWYRQTLGQGPEFLTYFQNEAQLEKSRLLSDRFSAERPKGSFSTLEIQRTEQGDSAMYLCASSHGGSGANVLTFGAGSRLTVL.

The J gene is TRBJ2-4, the V gene TRBV12-3 or TRBV12-4; the match to TRBD2 covers 16 bases. The V segment lost 5 bases and the J segment 2 bases; nucleotides outside the gene matches: 12. This CDR3 contains 20 residues. DNA of the CDR3: TGTGCCAGCAGTCCAGCTCCGGGACTAGCGGGAGGGCCGTCCAAAAACATTCAGTACTTC. Translation: CASSPAPGLAGGPSKNIQYF.

This sequence joins TRBV5-1 and TRBJ2-3; TRBD1 might be the D (6 bases). In germline, CDR1 is SGHRS, CDR2 YFSETQ. The CDR3 runs 14 residues. The V gene lost 2 bases and the J gene lost 2 bases, with 9 bases spanning the gap. The CDR3 nucleotides read TGCGCCAGCAGCTTACAGGGATTCACAGATACGCAGTATTTT. It is translated as CASSLQGFTDTQYF.

This chain links TRBV29-1 with TRBJ1-3, with 7 bases lining up with TRBD1. The V and J ends lost 7 bases and 3 bases, in that order; junction bases with no gene match: 6. The CDR3 sequence is 13 residues long. CDR1 is SQVTM, CDR2 ANQGSEA, per germline. CDR3 DNA sequence: TGCAGCGCCCGCACAGGGGTTGGAAACACCATATATTTT. Its translation: CSARTGVGNTIYF.

The V call is TRBV5-1, the J call TRBJ2-7, with D hard to call. The germline V and J ends were trimmed by 5 bases and 0 bases, with 15 bases remaining between them. CDR3 size: 15 residues. The V gene's germline CDR1 is SGHRS and CDR2 YFSETQ. The CDR3 loop is CASSLSRRSSYEQYF. CDR3 in DNA: TGCGCCAGCAGTTTGTCCCGACGGAGCTCCTACGAGCAGTACTTC.

The rearrangement joins TRBV7-9 to TRBJ1-2, with D perhaps matching TRBD1 (5 bases). Trimming took off 7 bases at V and 6 bases at J, with 15 bases between the two ends. Per germline, CDR1 SEHNR and CDR2 FQNEAQ (reference sequence). The CDR3 length is 13 residues. The CDR3 loop reads CASTSQGKDGYTF. CDR3 DNA sequence: TGTGCCAGCACCTCCCAGGGCAAGGATGGCTACACCTTC.

This chain connects TRBV25-1 to TRBJ1-1; a possible D gene is TRBD1 (5 bases). Germline V CDR1 and CDR2: MGHDK, SYGVNS. The ends were cut back, 2 bases at V and 3 bases at J, with 7 bases in the middle. The CDR3 length is 13 residues. The CDR3 region is CASSEGGYTEAFF. Written as DNA, the CDR3 is TGTGCCAGCAGTGAAGGGGGTTACACTGAAGCTTTCTTT.

The chain combines TRBV21-1 with TRBJ2-5; the D call TRBD2 from the table was never checked on the DNA. TRBV21-1 is described as a pseudogene. The CDR3 is 17 amino acids. The CDR3 sequence is CASSNLRSGTLQETQYF. In nucleotides, the CDR3 is TGTGCCAGCAGCAACCTAAGGAGCGGGACCCTCCAAGAGACCCAGTACTTC.

This clonotype showed up just a few times. The chain links TRBV7-3 to TRBJ2-1; unclear D gene. V was trimmed by 2 bases and J by 3 bases, leaving 5 bases between them. The CDR3 contains 13 residues. Germline CDR1 and CDR2: SGHTA and FQGTGA. CDR3 DNA sequence: TGTGCCAGCAGCTTAGGCAGCTACAATGAGCAGTTCTTC. It codes for CASSLGSYNEQFF.